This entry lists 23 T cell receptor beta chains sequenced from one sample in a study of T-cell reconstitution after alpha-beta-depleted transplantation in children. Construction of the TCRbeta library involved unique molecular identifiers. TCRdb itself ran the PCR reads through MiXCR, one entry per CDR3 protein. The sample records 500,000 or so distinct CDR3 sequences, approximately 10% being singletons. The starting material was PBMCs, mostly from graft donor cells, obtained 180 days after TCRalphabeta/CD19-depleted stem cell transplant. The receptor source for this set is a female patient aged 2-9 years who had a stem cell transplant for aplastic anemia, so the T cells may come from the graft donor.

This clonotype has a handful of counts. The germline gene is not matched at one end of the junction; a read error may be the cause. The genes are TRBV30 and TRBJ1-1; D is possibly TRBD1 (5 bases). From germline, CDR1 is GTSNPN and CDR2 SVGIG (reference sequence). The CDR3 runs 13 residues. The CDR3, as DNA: TGTGCCTGGAGTCGGTTGCAGGGTGAAAATGAAAGGTTT. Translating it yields CAWSRLQGENERF.

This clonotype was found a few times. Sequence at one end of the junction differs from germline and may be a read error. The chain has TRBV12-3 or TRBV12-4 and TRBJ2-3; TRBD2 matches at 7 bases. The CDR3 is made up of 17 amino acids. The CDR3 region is CASSPRGSGTPIWGGDF. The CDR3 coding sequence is TGTGCCAGCAGTCCCCGGGGTAGCGGAACTCCCATTTGGGGGGGGGATTTT.

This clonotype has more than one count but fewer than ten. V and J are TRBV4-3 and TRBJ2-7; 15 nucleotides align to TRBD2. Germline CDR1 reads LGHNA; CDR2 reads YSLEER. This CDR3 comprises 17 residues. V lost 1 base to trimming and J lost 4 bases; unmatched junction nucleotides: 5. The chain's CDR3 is CASSQGTSGRALYEQYV. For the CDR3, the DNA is TGCGCCAGCAGCCAAGGGACTAGCGGGAGGGCCCTGTACGAGCAGTACGTC.

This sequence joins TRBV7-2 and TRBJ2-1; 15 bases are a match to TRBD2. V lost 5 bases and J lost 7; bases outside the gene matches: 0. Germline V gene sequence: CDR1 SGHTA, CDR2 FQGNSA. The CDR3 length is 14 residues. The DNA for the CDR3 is TGTGCCAGCAGCGGGACTAGCGGGAGGAATGAGCAGTTCTTC. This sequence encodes CASSGTSGRNEQFF.

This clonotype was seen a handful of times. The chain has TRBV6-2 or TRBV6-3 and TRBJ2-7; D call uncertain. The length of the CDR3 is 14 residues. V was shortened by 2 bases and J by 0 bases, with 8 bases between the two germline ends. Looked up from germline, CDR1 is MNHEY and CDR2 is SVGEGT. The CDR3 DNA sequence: TGTGCCAGCAGTTACCGCGGACCCTCCTACGAGCAGTACGTC. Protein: CASSYRGPSYEQYV.

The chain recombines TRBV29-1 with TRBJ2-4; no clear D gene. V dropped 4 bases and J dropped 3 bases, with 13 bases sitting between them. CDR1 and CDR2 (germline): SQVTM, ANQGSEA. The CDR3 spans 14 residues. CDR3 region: CSVVGVLGKNIQYF. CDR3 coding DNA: TGCAGCGTTGTTGGGGTATTGGGCAAAAACATTCAGTACTTC.

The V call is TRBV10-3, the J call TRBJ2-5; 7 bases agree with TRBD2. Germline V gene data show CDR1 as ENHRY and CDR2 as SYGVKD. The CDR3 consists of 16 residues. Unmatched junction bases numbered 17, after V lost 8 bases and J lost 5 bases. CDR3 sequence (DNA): TGTGCCATCGGAGGAGGCTGGACTAGAGGATGGGAGACCCAGTACTTC. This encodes CAIGGGWTRGWETQYF.

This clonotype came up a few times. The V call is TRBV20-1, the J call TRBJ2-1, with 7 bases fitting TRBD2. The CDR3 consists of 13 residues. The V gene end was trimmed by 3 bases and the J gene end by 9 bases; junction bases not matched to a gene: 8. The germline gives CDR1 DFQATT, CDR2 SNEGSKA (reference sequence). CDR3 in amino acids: CSASLGLEVEQFF. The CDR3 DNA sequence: TGCAGTGCTAGTCTCGGACTAGAGGTTGAGCAGTTCTTC.

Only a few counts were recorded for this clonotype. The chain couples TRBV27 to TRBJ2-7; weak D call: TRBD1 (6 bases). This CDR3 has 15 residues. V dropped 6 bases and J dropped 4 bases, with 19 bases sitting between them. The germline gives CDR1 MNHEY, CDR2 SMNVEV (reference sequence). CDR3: CASSDAGTRPYEQYF. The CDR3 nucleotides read TGTGCCAGCAGCGACGCCGGGACACGTCCTTACGAGCAGTACTTC.

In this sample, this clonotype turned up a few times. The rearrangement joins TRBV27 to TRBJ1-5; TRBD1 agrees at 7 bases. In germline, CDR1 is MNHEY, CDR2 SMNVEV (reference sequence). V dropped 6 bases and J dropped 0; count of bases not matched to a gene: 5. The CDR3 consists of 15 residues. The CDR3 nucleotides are TGTGCCAGCAGGAGGGGGCGAAATAGCAATCAGCCCCAGCATTTT. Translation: CASRRGRNSNQPQHF.

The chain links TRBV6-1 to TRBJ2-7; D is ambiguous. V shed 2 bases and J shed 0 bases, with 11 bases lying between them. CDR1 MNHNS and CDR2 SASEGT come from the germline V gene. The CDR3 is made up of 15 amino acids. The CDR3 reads CASSESLRLSYEQYF. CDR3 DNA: TGTGCCAGCAGTGAATCCCTACGTCTCTCCTACGAGCAGTACTTC.

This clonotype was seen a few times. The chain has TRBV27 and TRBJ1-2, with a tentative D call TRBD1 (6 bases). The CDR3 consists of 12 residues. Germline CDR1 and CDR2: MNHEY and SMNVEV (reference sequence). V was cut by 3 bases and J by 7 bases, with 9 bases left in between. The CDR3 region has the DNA TGTGCCAGCAGTTTTCCGGGGGCTGGCTACACCTTC. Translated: CASSFPGAGYTF.

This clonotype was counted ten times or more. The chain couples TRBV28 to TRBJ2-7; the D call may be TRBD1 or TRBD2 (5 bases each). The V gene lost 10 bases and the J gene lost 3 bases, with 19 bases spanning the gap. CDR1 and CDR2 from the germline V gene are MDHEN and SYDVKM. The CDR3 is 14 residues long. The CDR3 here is CATVNRDARYEQYF. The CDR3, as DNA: TGTGCCACTGTCAACCGGGACGCCCGCTACGAGCAGTACTTC. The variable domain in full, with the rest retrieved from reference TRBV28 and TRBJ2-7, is DVKVTQSSRYLVKRTGEKVFLECVQDMDHENMFWYRQDPGLGLRLIYFSYDVKMKEKGDIPEGYSVSREKKERFSLILESASTNQTSMYLCATVNRDARYEQYFGPGTRLTVT.

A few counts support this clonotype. The CDR3 DNA reads TGTGCCAGCAGCTTAGGCGTGGGGTGGGTCTACGAGCAGTACTTC. Its translation: CASSLGVGWVYEQYF. This rearrangement joins TRBV7-6 to TRBJ2-7; D gene unclear. Germline lookup yields CDR1 SGHVS and CDR2 FNYEAQ. V lost 1 base and J 3 bases, leaving 13 bases between the germline ends. The CDR3 runs to 15 residues.

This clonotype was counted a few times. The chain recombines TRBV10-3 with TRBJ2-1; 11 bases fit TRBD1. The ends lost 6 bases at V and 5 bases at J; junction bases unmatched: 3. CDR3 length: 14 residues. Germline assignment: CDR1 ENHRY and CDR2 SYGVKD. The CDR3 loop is CAIRDRGLDNEQFF. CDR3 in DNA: TGTGCCATCAGGGACAGGGGGCTGGACAATGAGCAGTTCTTC.

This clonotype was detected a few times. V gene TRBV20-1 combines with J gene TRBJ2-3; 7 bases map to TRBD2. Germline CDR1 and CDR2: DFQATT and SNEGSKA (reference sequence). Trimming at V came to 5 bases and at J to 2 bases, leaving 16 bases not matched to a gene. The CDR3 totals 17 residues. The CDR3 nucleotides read TGCAGTGCTCATTCCGGTTTCGGGGACTATCTCACAGATACGCAGTATTTT. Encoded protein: CSAHSGFGDYLTDTQYF.

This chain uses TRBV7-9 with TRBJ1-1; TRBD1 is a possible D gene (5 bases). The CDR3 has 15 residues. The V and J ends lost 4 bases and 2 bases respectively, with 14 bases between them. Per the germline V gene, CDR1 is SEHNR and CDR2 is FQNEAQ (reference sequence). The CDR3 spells CASSSGQGINTEAFF. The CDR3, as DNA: TGTGCCAGCAGCTCCGGACAAGGGATCAACACTGAAGCTTTCTTT.

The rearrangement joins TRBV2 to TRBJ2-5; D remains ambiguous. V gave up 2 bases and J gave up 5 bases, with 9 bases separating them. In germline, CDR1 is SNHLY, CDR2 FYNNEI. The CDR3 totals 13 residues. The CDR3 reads CASSESTWETQYF. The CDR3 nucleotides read TGTGCCAGCAGTGAATCCACCTGGGAGACCCAGTACTTC.

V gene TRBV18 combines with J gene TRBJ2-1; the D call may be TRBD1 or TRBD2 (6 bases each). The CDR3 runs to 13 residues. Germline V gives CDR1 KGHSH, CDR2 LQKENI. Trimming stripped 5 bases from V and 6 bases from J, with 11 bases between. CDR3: CASSGGGINEQFF. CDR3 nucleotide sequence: TGTGCCAGCTCAGGAGGGGGAATCAATGAGCAGTTCTTC.

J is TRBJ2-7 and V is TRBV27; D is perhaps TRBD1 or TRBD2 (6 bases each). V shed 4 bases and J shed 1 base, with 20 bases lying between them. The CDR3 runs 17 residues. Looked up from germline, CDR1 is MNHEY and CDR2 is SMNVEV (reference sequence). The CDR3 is CASSSGTGTPKSYEQYF. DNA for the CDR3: TGTGCCAGCAGTTCGGGAACAGGGACTCCGAAATCCTACGAGCAGTACTTC.

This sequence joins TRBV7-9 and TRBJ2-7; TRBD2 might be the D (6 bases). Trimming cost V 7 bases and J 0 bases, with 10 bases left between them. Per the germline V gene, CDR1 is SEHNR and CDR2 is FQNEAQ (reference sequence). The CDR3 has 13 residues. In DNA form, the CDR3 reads TGTGCCAGCACTCGGGACTTCTCCTACGAGCAGTACTTC. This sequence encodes CASTRDFSYEQYF.

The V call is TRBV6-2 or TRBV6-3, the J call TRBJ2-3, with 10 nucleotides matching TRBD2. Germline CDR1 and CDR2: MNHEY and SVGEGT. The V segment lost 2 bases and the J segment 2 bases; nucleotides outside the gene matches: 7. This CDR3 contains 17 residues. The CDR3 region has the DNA TGTGCCAGCAGTTACAACCCAGCGGGAGGGCCCACAGATACGCAGTATTTT. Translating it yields CASSYNPAGGPTDTQYF.

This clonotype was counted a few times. The CDR3 DNA follows: TGCAGTGCACAAAGGGGGGAACTGGGTCCCCTCCACTTT. It specifies CSAQRGELGPLHF. V is TRBV20-1 and J is TRBJ1-6, with TRBD1 as a possible D gene (6 bases). This CDR3 contains 13 residues. V lost 6 bases to trimming and J lost 13 bases, with 19 bases between them. Germline CDR1 and CDR2: DFQATT and SNEGSKA (reference sequence).